This T cell receptor beta chain is from a study of spatial heterogeneity in lung cancer (dated by TCRdb to the late 2010s). For context, the study as a whole: The donors were approximately 70 patients from the lung TRACERx cohort who had early-stage, untreated non-small cell lung cancer. Follow-up PBMC samples were sequenced whenever available, and the median time to follow-up was approximately two years after resection. Beta-chain transcripts were consistently detected in greater numbers than alpha-chain transcripts, which likely reflects a higher abundance of beta-chain transcripts. In the raw uncorrected reads, each unique combination of TCR and UMI appeared more than ten times on average. In non-small cell lung cancer, the study quantitatively compared TCR alpha and beta repertoires across several tumor regions, matched nontumor lung, and blood. Nonsynonymous mutation counts, determined by whole-exome sequencing of tumor tissue, were related to features of the TCR repertoire. At surgery, some 200 tumor regions, around 65 matched nontumor lung samples and more than 50 PBMC samples were TCR-sequenced for both alpha and beta chains.

General study outcomes and caveats: Only 11 to 15 patients were included in the comparisons of baseline and follow-up blood repertoires. Ubiquitous expanded tumor TCRs were found in blood more often at tumor resection than at routine follow-up. Confirming at a functional level the hypothesis that regional TCRs recognize regional mutations was considered to require additional single-cell paired TCR alpha and beta sequencing.

A remark on this clonotype: Its target antigen remains unknown. Per-base quality was not reported, and no clone a single base away is much larger than it.

Libraries were prepared through 5' RACE. The instrument given in TCRdb is NextSeq 500. The TCR library protocol attached a unique molecular identifier to each TCR cDNA molecule to allow correction of PCR and sequencing errors. In the original analysis: TCR identification, UMI-based error correction and CDR3 extraction were all carried out with Decombinator tools. Expanded TCRs were defined as those above a frequency of 2 per 1,000, corresponding to the top 1% of the tumor frequency distribution. Rényi diversity was computed with the R vegan package after subsampling each repertoire 100 times to 5,000 TCRs. CDR3 similarity networks were built from amino acid triplet string-kernel similarity, connecting CDR3s with pairwise similarity above 0.82. Clones were called with MiXCR by TCRdb after fastp trimmed the public reads at Q25, and only in-frame beta chains were retained. Each CDR3 protein gets just one entry, which takes the most common genes and DNA from the rows behind it. These V and J calls originate from TCRdb's pipeline instead of the authors' own analysis. Within this sample are approximately 70,000 distinct CDR3 sequences, with roughly 8.9% of them counted one time only. 1.9% of the sample goes to the ten largest clones.

Trimming at the junction amounts to 7 bases on V and 3 bases on J, and the germline ends lie 12 bases apart. From cysteine to phenylalanine, the CDR3 is 13 amino acids long. The only DNA kept is the CDR3, 39 bases in frame from the first base. CDR1 and CDR2 are read off the germline V gene as SGHVS and FNYEAQ. The time point label of this sample denotes: blood at routine non-recurrence follow-up after resection. For TCR sequencing, whole RNA was extracted from tumor and nontumor lung tissue, or from cryopreserved PBMC samples, and no cell sorting was done. Patients were selected for TCR sequencing only if sufficient RNA was available from at least two tumor regions.

This specimen was PBMCs, taken at follow-up. The receptor was isolated from a female donor with early-stage non-small cell lung cancer. This chain joins TRBV7-6 to TRBJ2-5; a tentative D call is TRBD2 (5 bases match). The nucleotide sequence reads as follows: TGTGCCAGCAACGCCGGACTGGAAGAGACCCAGTACTTC. The resulting protein is CASNAGLEETQYF. Joined to the reference TRBV7-6 and TRBJ2-5 proteins, this CDR3 gives the full variable domain: GAGVSQSPRYKVTKRGQDVALRCDPISGHVSLYWYRQALGQGPEFLTYFNYEAQQDKSGLPNDRFSAERPEGSISTLTIQRTEQRDSAMYRCASNAGLEETQYFGPGTRLLVL.